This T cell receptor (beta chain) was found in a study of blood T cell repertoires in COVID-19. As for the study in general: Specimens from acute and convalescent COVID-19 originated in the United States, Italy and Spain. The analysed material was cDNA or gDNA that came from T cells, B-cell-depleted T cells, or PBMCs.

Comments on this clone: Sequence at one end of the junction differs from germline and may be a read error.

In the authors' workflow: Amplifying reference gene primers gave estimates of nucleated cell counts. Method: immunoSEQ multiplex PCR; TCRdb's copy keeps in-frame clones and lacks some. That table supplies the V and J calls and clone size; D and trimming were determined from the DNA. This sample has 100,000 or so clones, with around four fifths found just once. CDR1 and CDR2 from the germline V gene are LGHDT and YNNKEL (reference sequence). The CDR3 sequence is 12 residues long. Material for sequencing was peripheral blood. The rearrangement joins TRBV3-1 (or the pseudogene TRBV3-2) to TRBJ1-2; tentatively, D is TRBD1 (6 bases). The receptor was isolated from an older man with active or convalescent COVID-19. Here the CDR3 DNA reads TGTGCCAGCAGCCAATCCGGAGCGGGACAAGCCTTC. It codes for CASSQSGAGQAF.